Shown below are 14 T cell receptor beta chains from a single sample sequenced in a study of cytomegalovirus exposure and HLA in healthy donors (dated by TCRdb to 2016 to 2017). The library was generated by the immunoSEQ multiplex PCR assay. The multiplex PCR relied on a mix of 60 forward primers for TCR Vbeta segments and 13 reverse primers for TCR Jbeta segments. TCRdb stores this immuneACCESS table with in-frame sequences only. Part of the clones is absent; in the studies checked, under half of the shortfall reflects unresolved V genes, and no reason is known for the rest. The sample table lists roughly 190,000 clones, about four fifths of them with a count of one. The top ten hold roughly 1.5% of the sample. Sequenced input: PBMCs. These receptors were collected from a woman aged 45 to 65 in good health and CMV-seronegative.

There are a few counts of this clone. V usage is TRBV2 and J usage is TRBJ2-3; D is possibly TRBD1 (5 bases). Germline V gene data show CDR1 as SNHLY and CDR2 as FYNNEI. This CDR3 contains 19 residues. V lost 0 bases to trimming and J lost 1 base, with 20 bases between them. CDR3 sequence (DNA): TGTGCCAGCAGTGAAGCCGACAGACCCCCGCCATTGCGCACAGATACGCAGTATTTT. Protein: CASSEADRPPPLRTDTQYF.

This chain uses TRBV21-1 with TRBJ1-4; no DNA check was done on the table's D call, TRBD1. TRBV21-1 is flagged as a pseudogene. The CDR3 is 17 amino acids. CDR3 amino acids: CASSKGDRLTTNEKLFF. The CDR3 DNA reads TGTGCCAGCAGCAAAGGAGACAGACTTACAACTAATGAAAAACTGTTTTTT.

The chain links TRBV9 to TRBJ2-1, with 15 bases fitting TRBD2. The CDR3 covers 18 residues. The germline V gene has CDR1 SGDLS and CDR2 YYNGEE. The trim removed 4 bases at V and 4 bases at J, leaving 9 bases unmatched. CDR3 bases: TGTGCCAGCAGCCCTCGGACTAGCGGGAGGGTCTGGTACAATGAGCAGTTCTTC. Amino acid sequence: CASSPRTSGRVWYNEQFF.

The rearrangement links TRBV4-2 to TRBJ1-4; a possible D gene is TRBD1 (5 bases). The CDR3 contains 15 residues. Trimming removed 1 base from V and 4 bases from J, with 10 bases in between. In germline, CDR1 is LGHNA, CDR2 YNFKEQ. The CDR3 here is CASSQAQGDNEKLFF. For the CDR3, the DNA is TGTGCCAGCAGCCAAGCCCAGGGTGATAATGAAAAACTGTTTTTT.

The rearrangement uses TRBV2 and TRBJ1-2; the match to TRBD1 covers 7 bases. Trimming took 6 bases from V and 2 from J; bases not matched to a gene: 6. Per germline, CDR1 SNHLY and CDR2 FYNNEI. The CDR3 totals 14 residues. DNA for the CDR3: TGTGCCAGCAGCCTCACGACAGGGAACTATGGCTACACCTTC. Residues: CASSLTTGNYGYTF.

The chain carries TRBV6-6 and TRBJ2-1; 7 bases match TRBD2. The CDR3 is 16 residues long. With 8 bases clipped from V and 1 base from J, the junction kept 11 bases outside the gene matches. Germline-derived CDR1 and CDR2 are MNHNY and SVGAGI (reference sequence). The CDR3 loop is CASVGVGGGSYNEQFF. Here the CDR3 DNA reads TGTGCCAGCGTGGGGGTCGGCGGGGGATCCTACAATGAGCAGTTCTTC.

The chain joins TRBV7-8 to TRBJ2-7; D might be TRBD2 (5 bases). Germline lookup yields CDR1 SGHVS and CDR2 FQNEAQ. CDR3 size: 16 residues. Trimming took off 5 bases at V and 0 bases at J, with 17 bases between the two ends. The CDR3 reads CASSPRRTASSYEQYF. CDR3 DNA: TGTGCCAGCAGCCCACGGCGGACTGCAAGCTCCTACGAGCAGTACTTC.

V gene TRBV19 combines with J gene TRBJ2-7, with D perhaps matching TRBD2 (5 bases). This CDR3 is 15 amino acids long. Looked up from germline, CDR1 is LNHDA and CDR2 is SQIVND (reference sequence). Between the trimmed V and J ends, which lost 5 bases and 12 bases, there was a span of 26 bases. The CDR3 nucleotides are TGTGCCAGTAGTCCGCGTATGGGGTCACGGGGTCCAGCGTACTTC. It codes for CASSPRMGSRGPAYF. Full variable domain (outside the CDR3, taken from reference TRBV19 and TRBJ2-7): DGGITQSPKYLFRKEGQNVTLSCEQNLNHDAMYWYRQDPGQGLRLIYYSQIVNDFQKGDIAEGYSVSREKKESFPLTVTSAQKNPTAFYLCASSPRMGSRGPAYFGPGTRLTVT.

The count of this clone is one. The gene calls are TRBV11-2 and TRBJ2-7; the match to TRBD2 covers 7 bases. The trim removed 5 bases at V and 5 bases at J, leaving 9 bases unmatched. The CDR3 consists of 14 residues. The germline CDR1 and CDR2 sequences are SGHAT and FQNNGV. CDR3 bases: TGTGCCAGCAGCCGGGGGGTTTCAAGGAACGAGCAGTACTTC. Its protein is CASSRGVSRNEQYF.

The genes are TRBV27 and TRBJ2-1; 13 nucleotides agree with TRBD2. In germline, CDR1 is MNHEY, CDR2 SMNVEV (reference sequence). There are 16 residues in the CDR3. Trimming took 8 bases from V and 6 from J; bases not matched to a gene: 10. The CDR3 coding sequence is TGTGCCAGCCGACTGCAGGGACTAGCGGGGCTCAATGAGCAGTTCTTC. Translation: CASRLQGLAGLNEQFF.

The DNA of the CDR3 is TGTGCCAGCAGCTCCGATAGCTCGGCCCCCTATGGCTACACCTTC. Its translation is CASSSDSSAPYGYTF. The V call is TRBV7-2, the J call TRBJ1-2; D not certain. CDR3 size: 15 residues. The germline CDR1 and CDR2 sequences are SGHTA and FQGNSA. The V gene lost 4 bases and the J gene lost 4 bases, with 16 bases spanning the gap.

The CDR3 coding sequence is TGTGCCAGCAGCCCGGGACAGGGGAATTACGAGCAGTACTTC. This codes for CASSPGQGNYEQYF. The genes are TRBV5-4 and TRBJ2-7; 10 bases map to TRBD1. Germline trimming cut 4 bases from V and 4 bases from J; bases unmatched to any gene: 5. The CDR3 spans 14 residues. The V gene's germline CDR1 is SGHNT and CDR2 YYREEE (reference sequence).

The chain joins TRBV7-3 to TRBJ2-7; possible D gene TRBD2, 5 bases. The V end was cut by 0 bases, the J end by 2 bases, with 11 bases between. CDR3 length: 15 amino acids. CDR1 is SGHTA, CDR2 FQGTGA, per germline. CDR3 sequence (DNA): TGTGCCAGCAGCTTAACGGCGGGCACTACCTACGAGCAGTACTTC. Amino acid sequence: CASSLTAGTTYEQYF. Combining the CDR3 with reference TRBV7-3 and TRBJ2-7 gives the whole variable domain GAGVSQTPSNKVTEKGKYVELRCDPISGHTALYWYRQSLGQGPEFLIYFQGTGAADDSGLPNDRFFAVRPEGSVSTLKIQRTERGDSAVYLCASSLTAGTTYEQYFGPGTRLTVT.

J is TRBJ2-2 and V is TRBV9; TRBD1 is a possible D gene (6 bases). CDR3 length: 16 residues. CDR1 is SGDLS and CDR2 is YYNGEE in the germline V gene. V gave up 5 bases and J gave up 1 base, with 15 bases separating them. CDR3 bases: TGTGCCAGCAGTATTCTACAGGGCGTGAACACCGGGGAGCTGTTTTTT. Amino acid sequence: CASSILQGVNTGELFF. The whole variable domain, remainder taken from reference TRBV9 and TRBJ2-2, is DSGVTQTPKHLITATGQRVTLRCSPRSGDLSVYWYQQSLDQGLQFLIQYYNGEERAKGNILERFSAQQFPDLHSELNLSSLELGDSALYFCASSILQGVNTGELFFGEGSRLTVL.